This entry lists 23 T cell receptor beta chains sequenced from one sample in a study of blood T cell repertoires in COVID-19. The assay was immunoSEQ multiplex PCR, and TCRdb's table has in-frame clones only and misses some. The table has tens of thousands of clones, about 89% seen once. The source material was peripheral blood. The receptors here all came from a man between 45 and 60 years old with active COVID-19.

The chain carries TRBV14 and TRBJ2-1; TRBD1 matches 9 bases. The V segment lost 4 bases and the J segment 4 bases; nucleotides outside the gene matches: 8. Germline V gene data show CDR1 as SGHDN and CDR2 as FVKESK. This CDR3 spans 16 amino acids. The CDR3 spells CASSPSGTGTYNEQFF. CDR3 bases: TGTGCCAGCAGCCCCTCCGGGACAGGGACGTACAATGAGCAGTTCTTC. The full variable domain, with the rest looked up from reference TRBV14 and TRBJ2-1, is EAGVTQFPSHSVIEKGQTVTLRCDPISGHDNLYWYRRVMGKEIKFLLHFVKESKQDESGMPNNRFLAERTGGTYSTLKVQPAELEDSGVYFCASSPSGTGTYNEQFFGPGTRLTVL.

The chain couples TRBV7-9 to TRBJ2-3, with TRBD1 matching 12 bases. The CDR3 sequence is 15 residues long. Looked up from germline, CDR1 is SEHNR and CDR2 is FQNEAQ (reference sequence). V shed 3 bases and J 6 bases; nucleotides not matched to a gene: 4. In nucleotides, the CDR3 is TGTGCCAGCAGCTTTGGGACAGGGGGCGCGGATACGCAGTATTTT. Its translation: CASSFGTGGADTQYF.

The chain's CDR3 is CASSQRLVFTSYNSPLHF. Here the CDR3 DNA reads TGCGCCAGCAGCCAAAGATTAGTCTTCACCTCCTATAATTCACCCCTCCACTTT. The V and J genes are TRBV4-1 and TRBJ1-6; unclear D gene. The germline gives CDR1 MGHRA, CDR2 YSYEKL. V was trimmed by 2 bases and J by 0 bases, leaving 14 bases between them. This CDR3 has 18 amino acids.

The CDR3 here is CASSYRTSGSRYEQYF. The CDR3 bases are TGTGCCAGCAGTTATCGGACTAGCGGGAGCAGGTACGAGCAGTACTTC. This rearrangement joins TRBV6-6 to TRBJ2-7; 13 bases fit TRBD2. From germline, CDR1 is MNHNY and CDR2 SVGAGI (reference sequence). V gave up 3 bases and J gave up 4 bases; unmatched junction bases: 6. The length of the CDR3 is 16 residues.

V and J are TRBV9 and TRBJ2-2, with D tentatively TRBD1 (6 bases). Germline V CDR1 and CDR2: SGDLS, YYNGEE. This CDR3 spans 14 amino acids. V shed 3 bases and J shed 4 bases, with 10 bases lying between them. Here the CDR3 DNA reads TGTGCCAGCAGCGCAACAGGGTCCACCGGGGAGCTGTTTTTT. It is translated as CASSATGSTGELFF.

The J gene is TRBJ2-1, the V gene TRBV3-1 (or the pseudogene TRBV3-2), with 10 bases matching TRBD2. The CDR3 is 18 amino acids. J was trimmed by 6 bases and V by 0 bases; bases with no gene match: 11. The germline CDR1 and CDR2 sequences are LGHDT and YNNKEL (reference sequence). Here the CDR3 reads CASSQDALAGAAGNEQFF. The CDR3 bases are TGTGCCAGCAGCCAAGACGCCCTAGCGGGAGCCGCCGGCAATGAGCAGTTCTTC.

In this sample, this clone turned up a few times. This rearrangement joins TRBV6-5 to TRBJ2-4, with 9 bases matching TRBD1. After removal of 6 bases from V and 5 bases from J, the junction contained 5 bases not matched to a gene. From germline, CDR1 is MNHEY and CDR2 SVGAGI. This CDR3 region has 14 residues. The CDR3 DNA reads TGTGCCAGCAGAAGACAGGGGGTCCAAAACATTCAGTACTTC. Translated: CASRRQGVQNIQYF.

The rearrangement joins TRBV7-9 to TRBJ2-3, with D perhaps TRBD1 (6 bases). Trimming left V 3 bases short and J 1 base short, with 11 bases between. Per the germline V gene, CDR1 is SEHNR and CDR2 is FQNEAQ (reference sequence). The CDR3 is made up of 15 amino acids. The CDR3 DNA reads TGTGCCAGCAGCTTGCCGGGACATCGCACAGATACGCAGTATTTT. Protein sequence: CASSLPGHRTDTQYF.

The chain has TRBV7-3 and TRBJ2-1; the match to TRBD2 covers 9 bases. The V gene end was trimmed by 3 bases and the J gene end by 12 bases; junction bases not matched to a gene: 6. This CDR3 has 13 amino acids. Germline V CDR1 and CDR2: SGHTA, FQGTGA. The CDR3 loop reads CASSLGASGVQFF. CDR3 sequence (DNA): TGTGCCAGCAGCTTGGGAGCTAGCGGGGTGCAGTTCTTC.

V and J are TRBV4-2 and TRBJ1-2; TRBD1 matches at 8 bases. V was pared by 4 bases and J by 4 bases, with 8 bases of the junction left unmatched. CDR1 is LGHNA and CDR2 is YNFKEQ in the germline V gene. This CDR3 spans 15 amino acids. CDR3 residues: CASSRETGAFYGYTF. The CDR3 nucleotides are TGTGCCAGCAGCCGGGAGACAGGGGCTTTCTATGGCTACACCTTC.

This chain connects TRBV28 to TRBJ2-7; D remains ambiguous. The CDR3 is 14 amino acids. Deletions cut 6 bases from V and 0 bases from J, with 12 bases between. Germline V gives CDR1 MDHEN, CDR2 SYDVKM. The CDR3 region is CASSKGEYSYEQYF. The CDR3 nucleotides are TGTGCCAGCAGCAAAGGAGAGTACTCCTACGAGCAGTACTTC. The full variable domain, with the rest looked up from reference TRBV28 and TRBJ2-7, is DVKVTQSSRYLVKRTGEKVFLECVQDMDHENMFWYRQDPGLGLRLIYFSYDVKMKEKGDIPEGYSVSREKKERFSLILESASTNQTSMYLCASSKGEYSYEQYFGPGTRLTVT.

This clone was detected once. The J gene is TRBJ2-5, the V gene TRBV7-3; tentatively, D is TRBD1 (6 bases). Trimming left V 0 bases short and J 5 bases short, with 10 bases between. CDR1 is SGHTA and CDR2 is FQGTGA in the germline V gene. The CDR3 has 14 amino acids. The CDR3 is CASSLTQGRETQYF. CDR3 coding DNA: TGTGCCAGCAGCTTAACACAGGGACGGGAGACCCAGTACTTC. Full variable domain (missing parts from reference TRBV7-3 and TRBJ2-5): GAGVSQTPSNKVTEKGKYVELRCDPISGHTALYWYRQSLGQGPEFLIYFQGTGAADDSGLPNDRFFAVRPEGSVSTLKIQRTERGDSAVYLCASSLTQGRETQYFGPGTRLLVL.

The CDR3 DNA reads TGTGCCAGCAGGGGGGAGCGGGAGGGCACAGATACGCAGTATTTT. Amino acid sequence: CASRGEREGTDTQYF. V gene TRBV28 combines with J gene TRBJ2-3, with 9 bases aligning to TRBD2. The V gene's germline CDR1 is MDHEN and CDR2 SYDVKM. The CDR3 covers 15 residues. Unmatched junction bases numbered 5, after V lost 6 bases and J lost 1 base.

The CDR3 sequence is CASSLSPGGKGYTF. DNA for the CDR3: TGTGCCAGCAGTTTAAGTCCAGGGGGAAAAGGCTACACCTTC. The V and J genes are TRBV27 and TRBJ1-2, with 7 bases identical to TRBD1. CDR1 and CDR2 (germline): MNHEY, SMNVEV (reference sequence). The V gene end was trimmed by 2 bases and the J gene end by 8 bases; junction bases not matched to a gene: 8. The CDR3 runs to 14 residues.

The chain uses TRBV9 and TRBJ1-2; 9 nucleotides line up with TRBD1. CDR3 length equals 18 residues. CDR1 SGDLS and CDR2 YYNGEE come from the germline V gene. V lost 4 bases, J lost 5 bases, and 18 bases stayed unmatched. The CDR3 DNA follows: TGTGCCAGCAGCACTCCGGGACAGGGATATCCCTCAGGGTATGGCTACACCTTC. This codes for CASSTPGQGYPSGYGYTF.

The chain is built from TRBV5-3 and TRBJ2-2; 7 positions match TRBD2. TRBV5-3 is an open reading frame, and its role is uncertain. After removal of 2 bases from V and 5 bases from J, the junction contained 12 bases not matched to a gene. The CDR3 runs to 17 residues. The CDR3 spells CARSLTTSVDNTGELFF. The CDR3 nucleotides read TGTGCCAGAAGCTTAACTACTAGCGTGGATAATACCGGGGAGCTGTTTTTT.

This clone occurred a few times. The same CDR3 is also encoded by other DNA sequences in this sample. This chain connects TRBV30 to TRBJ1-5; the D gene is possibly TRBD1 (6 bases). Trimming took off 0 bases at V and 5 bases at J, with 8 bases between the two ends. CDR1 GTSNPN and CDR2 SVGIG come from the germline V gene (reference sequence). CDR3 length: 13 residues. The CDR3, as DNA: TGTGCCTGGAGTGTGACAGGCGATCAGCCCCAGCATTTT. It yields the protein CAWSVTGDQPQHF.

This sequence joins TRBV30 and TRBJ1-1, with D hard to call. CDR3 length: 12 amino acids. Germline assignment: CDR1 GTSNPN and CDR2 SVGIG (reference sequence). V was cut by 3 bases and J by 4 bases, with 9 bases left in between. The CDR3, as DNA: TGTGCCTGGAGCCCGTCGGGCACTGAAGCTTTCTTT. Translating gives CAWSPSGTEAFF.

In DNA form, the CDR3 reads TGTGCCAGCAGTTTAAGCAATCAGCCCCAGCATTTT. Protein product: CASSLSNQPQHF. The chain carries TRBV6-2 or TRBV6-3 and TRBJ1-5; D ambiguous. The CDR3 is made up of 12 amino acids. Germline V lookup: CDR1 MNHEY, CDR2 SVGEGT. Trimming removed 4 bases at V and 1 base at J, with 2 bases between.

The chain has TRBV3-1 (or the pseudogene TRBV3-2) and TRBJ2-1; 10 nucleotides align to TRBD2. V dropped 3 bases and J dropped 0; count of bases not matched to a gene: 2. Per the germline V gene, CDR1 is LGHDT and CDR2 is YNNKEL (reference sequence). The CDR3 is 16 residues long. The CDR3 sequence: CASSHGLADSYNEQFF. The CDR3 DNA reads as TGTGCCAGCAGCCACGGACTAGCGGACTCCTACAATGAGCAGTTCTTC.

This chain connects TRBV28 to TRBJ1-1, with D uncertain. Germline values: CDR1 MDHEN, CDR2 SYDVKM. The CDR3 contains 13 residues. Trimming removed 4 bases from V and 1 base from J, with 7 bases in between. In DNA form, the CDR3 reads TGTGCCAGCAGTTCTGGAGGGAACACTGAAGCTTTCTTT. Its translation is CASSSGGNTEAFF.

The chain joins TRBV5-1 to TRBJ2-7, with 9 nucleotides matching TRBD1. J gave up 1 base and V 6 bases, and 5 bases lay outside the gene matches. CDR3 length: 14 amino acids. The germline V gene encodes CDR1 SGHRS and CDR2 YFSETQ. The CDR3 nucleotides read TGCGCCAGCACCTCTGGGACAGGGTCCTACGAGCAGTACTTC. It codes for CASTSGTGSYEQYF.

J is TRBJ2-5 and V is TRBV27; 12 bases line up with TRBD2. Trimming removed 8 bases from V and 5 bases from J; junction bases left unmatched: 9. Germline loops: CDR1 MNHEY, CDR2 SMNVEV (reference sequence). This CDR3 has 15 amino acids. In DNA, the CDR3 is TGTGCCAGCGGGCGGACTAGCGGGATTCTGGAGACCCAGTACTTC. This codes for CASGRTSGILETQYF.